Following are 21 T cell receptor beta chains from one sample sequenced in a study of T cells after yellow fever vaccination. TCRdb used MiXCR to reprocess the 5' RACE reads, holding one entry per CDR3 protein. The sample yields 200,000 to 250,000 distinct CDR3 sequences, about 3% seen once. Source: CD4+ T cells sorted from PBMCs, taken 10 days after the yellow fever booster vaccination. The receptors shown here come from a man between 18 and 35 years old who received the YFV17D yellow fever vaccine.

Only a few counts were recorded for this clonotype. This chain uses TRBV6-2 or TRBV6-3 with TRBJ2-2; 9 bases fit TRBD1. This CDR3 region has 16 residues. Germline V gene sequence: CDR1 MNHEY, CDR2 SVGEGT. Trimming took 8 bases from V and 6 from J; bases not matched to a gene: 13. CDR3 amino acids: CASGFGTGFGAGELFF. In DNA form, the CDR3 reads TGTGCCAGCGGATTCGGGACAGGGTTCGGGGCCGGGGAGCTGTTTTTT.

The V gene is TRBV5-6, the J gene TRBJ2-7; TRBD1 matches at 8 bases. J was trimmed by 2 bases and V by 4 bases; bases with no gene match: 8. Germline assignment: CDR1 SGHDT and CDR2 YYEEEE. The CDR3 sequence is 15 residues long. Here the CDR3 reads CASSRDRPQTYEQYV. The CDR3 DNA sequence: TGTGCCAGCAGCAGGGACAGGCCCCAAACCTACGAGCAGTACGTC.

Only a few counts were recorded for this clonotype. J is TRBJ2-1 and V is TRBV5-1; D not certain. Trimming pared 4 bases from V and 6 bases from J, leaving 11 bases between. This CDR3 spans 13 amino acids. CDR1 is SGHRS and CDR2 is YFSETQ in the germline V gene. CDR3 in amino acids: CASSPSPPNEQFF. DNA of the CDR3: TGCGCCAGCAGCCCCTCTCCGCCCAATGAGCAGTTCTTC.

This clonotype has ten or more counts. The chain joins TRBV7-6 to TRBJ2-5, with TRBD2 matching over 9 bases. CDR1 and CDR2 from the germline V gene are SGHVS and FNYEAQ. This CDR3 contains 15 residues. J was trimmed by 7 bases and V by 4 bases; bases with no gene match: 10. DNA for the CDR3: TGTGCCAGCAGCTCAACACTCCTTAGCGGGGGGACCCAGTACTTC. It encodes CASSSTLLSGGTQYF. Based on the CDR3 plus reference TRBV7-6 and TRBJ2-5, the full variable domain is GAGVSQSPRYKVTKRGQDVALRCDPISGHVSLYWYRQALGQGPEFLTYFNYEAQQDKSGLPNDRFSAERPEGSISTLTIQRTEQRDSAMYRCASSSTLLSGGTQYFGPGTRLLVL.

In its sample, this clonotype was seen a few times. The CDR3 protein is CATSTGLQETQYF. The CDR3 DNA is TGTGCCACCAGCACAGGGCTCCAAGAGACCCAGTACTTC. This sequence joins TRBV15 and TRBJ2-5, with a possible D match to TRBD1 (5 bases). This CDR3 comprises 13 residues. In germline, CDR1 is LNHNV, CDR2 YYDKDF (reference sequence). V lost 4 bases and J lost 1, with 7 bases in between. The full variable domain, completed using reference TRBV15 and TRBJ2-5, is DAMVIQNPRYQVTQFGKPVTLSCSQTLNHNVMYWYQQKSSQAPKLLFHYYDKDFNNEADTPDNFQSRRPNTSFCFLDIRSPGLGDTAMYLCATSTGLQETQYFGPGTRLLVL.

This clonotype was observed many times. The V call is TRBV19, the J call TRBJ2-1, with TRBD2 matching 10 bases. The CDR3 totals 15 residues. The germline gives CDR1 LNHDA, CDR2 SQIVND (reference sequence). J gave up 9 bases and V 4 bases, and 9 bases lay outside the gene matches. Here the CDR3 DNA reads TGTGCCAGTAGTACTCAGCGGGGGGGGAAGAGTGAGCAGTTCTTC. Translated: CASSTQRGGKSEQFF. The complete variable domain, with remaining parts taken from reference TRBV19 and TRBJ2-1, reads DGGITQSPKYLFRKEGQNVTLSCEQNLNHDAMYWYRQDPGQGLRLIYYSQIVNDFQKGDIAEGYSVSREKKESFPLTVTSAQKNPTAFYLCASSTQRGGKSEQFFGPGTRLTVL.

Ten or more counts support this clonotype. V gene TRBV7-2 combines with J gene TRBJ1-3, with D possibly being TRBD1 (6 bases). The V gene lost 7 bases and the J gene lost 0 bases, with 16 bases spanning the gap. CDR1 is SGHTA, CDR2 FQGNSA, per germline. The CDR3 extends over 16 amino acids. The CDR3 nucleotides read TGTGCCAGCAACTTGGGACATCCGAGCTCTGGAAACACCATATATTTT. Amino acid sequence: CASNLGHPSSGNTIYF.

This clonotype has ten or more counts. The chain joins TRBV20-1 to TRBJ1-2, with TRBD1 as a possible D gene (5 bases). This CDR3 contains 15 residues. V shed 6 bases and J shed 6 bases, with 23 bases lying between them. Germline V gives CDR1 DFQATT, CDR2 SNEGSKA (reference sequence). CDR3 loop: CSAVPPGGARNGYTF. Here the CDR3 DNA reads TGCAGTGCCGTCCCCCCGGGAGGGGCGCGGAATGGCTACACCTTC.

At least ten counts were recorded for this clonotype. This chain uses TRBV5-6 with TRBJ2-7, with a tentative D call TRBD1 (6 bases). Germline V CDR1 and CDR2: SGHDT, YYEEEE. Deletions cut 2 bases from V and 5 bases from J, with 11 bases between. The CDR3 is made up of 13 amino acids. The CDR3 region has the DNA TGTGCCAGCAGCTTCTACAGGGTGGACGAGCAGTACGTC. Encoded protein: CASSFYRVDEQYV.

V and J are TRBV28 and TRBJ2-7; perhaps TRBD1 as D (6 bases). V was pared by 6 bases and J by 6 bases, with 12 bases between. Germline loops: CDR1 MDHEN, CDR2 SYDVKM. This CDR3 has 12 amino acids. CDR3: CASRKSGAEQYV. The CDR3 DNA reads TGTGCCAGCAGGAAATCAGGGGCCGAGCAGTACGTC.

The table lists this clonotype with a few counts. The CDR3 loop is CAISHDRGSVEQYV. Here the CDR3 DNA reads TGTGCCATCAGTCATGACAGGGGGTCGGTCGAGCAGTACGTC. The J gene is TRBJ2-7, the V gene TRBV10-3; 9 bases are a match to TRBD1. Germline lookup yields CDR1 ENHRY and CDR2 SYGVKD. With V trimmed by 5 bases and J by 6 bases, 8 bases remained unmatched. The CDR3 is made up of 14 amino acids.

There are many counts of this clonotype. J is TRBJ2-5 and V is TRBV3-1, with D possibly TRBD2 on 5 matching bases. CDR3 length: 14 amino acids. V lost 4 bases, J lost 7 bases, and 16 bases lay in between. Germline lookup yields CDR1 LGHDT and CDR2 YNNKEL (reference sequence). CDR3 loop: CASSPHGSGGTQYF. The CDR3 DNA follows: TGTGCCAGCAGCCCTCATGGAAGCGGTGGGACCCAGTACTTC.

CDR3 loop: CASSQMGQGTEAFF. CDR3 nucleotides: TGTGCCAGCAGCCAAATGGGGCAGGGCACTGAAGCTTTCTTT. The V gene is TRBV4-2, the J gene TRBJ1-1, with D tentatively TRBD1 (5 bases). V lost 2 bases to trimming and J lost 4 bases, with 11 bases between them. The CDR3 extends over 14 amino acids. CDR1 and CDR2 (germline): LGHNA, YNFKEQ.

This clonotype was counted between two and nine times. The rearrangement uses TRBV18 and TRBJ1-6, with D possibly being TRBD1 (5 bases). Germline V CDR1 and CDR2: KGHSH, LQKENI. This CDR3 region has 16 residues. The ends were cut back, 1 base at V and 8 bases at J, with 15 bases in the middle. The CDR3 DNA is TGTGCCAGCTCACCACTGGGAACTAGAGGGGATTCACCCCTCCACTTT. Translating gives CASSPLGTRGDSPLHF. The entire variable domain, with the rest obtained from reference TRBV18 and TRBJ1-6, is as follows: NAGVMQNPRHLVRRRGQEARLRCSPMKGHSHVYWYRQLPEEGLKFMVYLQKENIIDESGMPKERFSAEFPKEGPSILRIQQVVRGDSAAYFCASSPLGTRGDSPLHFGNGTRLTVT.

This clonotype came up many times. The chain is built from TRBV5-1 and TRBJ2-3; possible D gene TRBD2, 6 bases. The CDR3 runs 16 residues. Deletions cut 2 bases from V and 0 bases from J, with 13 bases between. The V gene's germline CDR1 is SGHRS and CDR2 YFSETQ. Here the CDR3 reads CASSLQPAGSTDTQYF. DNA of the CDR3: TGCGCCAGCAGCTTACAACCAGCGGGTAGCACAGATACGCAGTATTTT.

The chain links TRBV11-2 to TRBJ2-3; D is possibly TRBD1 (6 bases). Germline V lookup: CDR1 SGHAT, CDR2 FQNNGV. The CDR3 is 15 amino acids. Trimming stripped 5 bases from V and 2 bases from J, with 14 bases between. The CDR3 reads CASSPWAGATDTQYF. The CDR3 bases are TGTGCCAGCAGCCCATGGGCAGGGGCCACAGATACGCAGTATTTT.

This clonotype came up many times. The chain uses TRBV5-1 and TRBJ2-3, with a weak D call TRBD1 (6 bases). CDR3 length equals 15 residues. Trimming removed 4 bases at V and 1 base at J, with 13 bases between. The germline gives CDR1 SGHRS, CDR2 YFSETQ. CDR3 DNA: TGCGCCAGCAGCGCGGAGGACAGCCGCACAGATACGCAGTATTTT. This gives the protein CASSAEDSRTDTQYF. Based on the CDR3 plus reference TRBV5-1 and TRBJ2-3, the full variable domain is KAGVTQTPRYLIKTRGQQVTLSCSPISGHRSVSWYQQTPGQGLQFLFEYFSETQRNKGNFPGRFSGRQFSNSRSEMNVSTLELGDSALYLCASSAEDSRTDTQYFGPGTRLTVL.

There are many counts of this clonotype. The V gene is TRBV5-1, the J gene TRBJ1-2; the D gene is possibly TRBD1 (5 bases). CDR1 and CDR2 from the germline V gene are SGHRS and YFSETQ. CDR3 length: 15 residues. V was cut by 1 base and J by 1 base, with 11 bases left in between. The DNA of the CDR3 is TGCGCCAGCAGCTTGTCTTCAGGGAGTAACTATGGCTACACCTTC. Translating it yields CASSLSSGSNYGYTF.

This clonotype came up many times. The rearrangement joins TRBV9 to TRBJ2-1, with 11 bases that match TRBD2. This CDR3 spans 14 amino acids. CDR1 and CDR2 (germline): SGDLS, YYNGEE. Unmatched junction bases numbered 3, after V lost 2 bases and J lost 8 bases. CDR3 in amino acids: CASSVGTSGYEQFF. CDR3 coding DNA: TGTGCCAGCAGCGTCGGGACTAGCGGTTATGAGCAGTTCTTC.

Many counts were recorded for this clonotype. CDR3: CASSRSGQGTNYGYTF. Here the CDR3 DNA reads TGTGCCAGCAGTCGAAGTGGGCAGGGGACTAACTATGGCTACACCTTC. The gene calls are TRBV6-1 and TRBJ1-2; TRBD1 is a possible D gene (6 bases). Germline CDR1 MNHNS, CDR2 SASEGT. The CDR3 is made up of 16 amino acids. V lost 5 bases and J lost 0, with 16 bases in between.

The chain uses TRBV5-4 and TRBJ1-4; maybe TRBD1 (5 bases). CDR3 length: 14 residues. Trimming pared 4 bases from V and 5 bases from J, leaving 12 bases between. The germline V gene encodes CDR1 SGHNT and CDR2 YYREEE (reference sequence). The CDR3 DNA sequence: TGTGCCAGCAGCAAACGGGACGCCAATGAAAAACTGTTTTTT. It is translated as CASSKRDANEKLFF.